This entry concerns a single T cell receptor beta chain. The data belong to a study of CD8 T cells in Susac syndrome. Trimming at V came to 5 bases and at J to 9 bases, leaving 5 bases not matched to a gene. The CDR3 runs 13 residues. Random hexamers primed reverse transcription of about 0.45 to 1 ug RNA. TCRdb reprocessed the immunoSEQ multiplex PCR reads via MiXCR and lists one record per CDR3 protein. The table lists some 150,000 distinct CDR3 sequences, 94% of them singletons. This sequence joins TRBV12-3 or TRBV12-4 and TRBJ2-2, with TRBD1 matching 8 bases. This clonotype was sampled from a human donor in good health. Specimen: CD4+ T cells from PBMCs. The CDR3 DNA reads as TGTGCCAGCAGTCACGACAGGGGCCGGGAGCTGTTTTTT. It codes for CASSHDRGRELFF.